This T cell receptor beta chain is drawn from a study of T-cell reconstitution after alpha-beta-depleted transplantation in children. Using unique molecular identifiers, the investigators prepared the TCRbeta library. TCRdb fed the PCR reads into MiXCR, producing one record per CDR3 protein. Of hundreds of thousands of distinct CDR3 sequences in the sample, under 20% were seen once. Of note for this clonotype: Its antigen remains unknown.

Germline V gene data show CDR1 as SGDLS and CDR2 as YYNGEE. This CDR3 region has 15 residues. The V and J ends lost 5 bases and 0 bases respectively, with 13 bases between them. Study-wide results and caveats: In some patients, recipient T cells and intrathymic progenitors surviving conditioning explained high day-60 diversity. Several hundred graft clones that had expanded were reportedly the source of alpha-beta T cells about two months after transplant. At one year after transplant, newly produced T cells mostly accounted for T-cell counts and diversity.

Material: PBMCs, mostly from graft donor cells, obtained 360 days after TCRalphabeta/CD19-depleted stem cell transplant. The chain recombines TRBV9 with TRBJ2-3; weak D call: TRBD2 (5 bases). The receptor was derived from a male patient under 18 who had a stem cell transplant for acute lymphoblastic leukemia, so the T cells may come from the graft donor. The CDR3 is CASSTWESSTDTQYF. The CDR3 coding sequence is TGTGCCAGCAGTACCTGGGAGAGTAGCACAGATACGCAGTATTTT.